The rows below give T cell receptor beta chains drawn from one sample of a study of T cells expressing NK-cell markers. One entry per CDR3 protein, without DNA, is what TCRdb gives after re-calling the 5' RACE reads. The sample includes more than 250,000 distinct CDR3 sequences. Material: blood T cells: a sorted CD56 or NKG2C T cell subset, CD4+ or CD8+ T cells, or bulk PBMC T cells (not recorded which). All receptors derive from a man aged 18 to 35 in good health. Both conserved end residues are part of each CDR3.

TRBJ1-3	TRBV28	CASSRTSGGNTIYF
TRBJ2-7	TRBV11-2	CASSHYAGRGGYEQYF
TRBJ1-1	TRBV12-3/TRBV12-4	CASSLGPNTEAFF
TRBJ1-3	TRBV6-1	CASQAGTGNTIYF
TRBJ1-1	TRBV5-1	CASQVGLNTEAFF
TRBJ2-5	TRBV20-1	CSATLGSLETQYF
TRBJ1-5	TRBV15	CATSGRDRVYQPQHF
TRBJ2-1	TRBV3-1	CASSLKSGNNEQFF
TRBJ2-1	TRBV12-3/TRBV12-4	CASMVRVPPFF
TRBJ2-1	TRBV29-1	CSVDREGSPEFF
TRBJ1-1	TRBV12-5	CASGPVGTDTEAFF
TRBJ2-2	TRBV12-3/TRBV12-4	CASTQSGATNTGELFF
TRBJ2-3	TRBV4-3	CASSQDGTRRTDTQYF
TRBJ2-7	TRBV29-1	CSVGPTGSGEQYF
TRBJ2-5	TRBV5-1	CASRQSGTTEETQYF
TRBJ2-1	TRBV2	CASSTGMGEQFF
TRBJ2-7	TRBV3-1	CASSPRPSYEQYF
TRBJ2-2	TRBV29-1	CSATSIVGAGELFF
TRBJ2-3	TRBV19	CASSSTSGKTDTQYF
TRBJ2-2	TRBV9	CASSGGRLAGAGELFF
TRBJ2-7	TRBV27	CASSFSRLAGLGSYEQYF
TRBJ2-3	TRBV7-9	CASSYPGETDTQYF
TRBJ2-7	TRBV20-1	CSARGPWTGTYEQYF
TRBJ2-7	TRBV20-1	CSARRGDRVYEQYF
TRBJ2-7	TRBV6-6	CASSGTGPLEQYF
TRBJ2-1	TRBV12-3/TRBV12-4	CASNPKGQNEQFF
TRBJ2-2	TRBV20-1	CSASRGGTGELFF
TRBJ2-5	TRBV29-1	CSAVLGWETQYF
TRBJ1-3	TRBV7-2	CASSSGLSGNTIYF
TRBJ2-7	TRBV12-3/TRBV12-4	CASSLDLTNSYEQYF
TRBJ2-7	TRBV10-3	CAIKSQAGLAGDRGEQYF
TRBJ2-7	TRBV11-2	CASSLGPIRGEQYF
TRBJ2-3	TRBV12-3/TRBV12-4	CASSLSGSSADTQYF
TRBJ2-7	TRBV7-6	CASSPRQASEQYF
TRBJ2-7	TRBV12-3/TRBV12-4	CASSFRLRVSEQYF